The 6 T cell receptor beta chains in this list originate from one sample, sequenced in a study of cytomegalovirus exposure and HLA in healthy donors. The PCR used 60 Vbeta and 13 Jbeta primers. Here immunoSEQ multiplex PCR was the method, and the copy in TCRdb shows in-frame clones only, minus some. The profile shows over 95,000 clones, 70% to 85% of them singletons. The sample was PBMCs. The receptors originated from a woman younger than 30 in good health and CMV-seronegative.

V gene TRBV7-9 combines with J gene TRBJ1-2; the D gene is possibly TRBD1 (6 bases). This CDR3 region has 15 residues. V was cut by 1 base and J by 2 bases, with 11 bases left in between. Germline V gives CDR1 SEHNR, CDR2 FQNEAQ (reference sequence). The CDR3 DNA sequence: TGTGCCAGCAGCTTAGAAGGGGGGGTAAACTATGGCTACACCTTC. Translation: CASSLEGGVNYGYTF.

The chain combines TRBV6-1 with TRBJ2-2, with a weak D call TRBD1 (6 bases). The germline gives CDR1 MNHNS, CDR2 SASEGT. The CDR3 contains 13 residues. With 7 bases removed from V and 5 bases from J, the gap between germline ends came to 11 bases. The CDR3 spells CASTPQGTGELFF. The CDR3 bases are TGTGCCAGCACTCCCCAGGGGACCGGGGAGCTGTTTTTT.

This chain links TRBV5-1 with TRBJ2-2; 7 nucleotides match TRBD1. The germline CDR1 and CDR2 sequences are SGHRS and YFSETQ. CDR3 size: 15 residues. Unmatched junction bases numbered 6, after V lost 0 bases and J lost 7 bases. The CDR3 region has the DNA TGCGCCAGCAGCTTGGCTGACAGGGCTGACGGGGAGCTGTTTTTT. Its protein is CASSLADRADGELFF.

The CDR3 sequence is CASSLFLGGDYGYTF. The CDR3 DNA reads TGTGCCAGCAGTTTATTTTTAGGGGGCGACTATGGCTACACCTTC. This rearrangement joins TRBV6-5 to TRBJ1-2, with TRBD1 matching over 7 bases. Looked up from germline, CDR1 is MNHEY and CDR2 is SVGAGI. CDR3 length: 15 residues. V dropped 4 bases and J dropped 3; count of bases not matched to a gene: 8.

The chain joins TRBV11-2 to TRBJ2-4; D not certain. The CDR3 extends over 15 amino acids. The germline V gene has CDR1 SGHAT and CDR2 FQNNGV. Trimming pared 2 bases from V and 0 bases from J, leaving 8 bases between. In DNA form, the CDR3 reads TGTGCCAGCAGCTTACAGTACCGAGCCAAAAACATTCAGTACTTC. As protein: CASSLQYRAKNIQYF.

J is TRBJ2-3 and V is TRBV28, with 7 bases matching TRBD1. Unmatched junction bases numbered 13, after V lost 2 bases and J lost 5 bases. Germline-derived CDR1 and CDR2 are MDHEN and SYDVKM. The CDR3 loop spans 17 amino acids. The CDR3 nucleotides are TGTGCCAGCAGTTTAGGGAAGAGGGGGCGCCGGGAAGATACGCAGTATTTT. Protein: CASSLGKRGRREDTQYF.